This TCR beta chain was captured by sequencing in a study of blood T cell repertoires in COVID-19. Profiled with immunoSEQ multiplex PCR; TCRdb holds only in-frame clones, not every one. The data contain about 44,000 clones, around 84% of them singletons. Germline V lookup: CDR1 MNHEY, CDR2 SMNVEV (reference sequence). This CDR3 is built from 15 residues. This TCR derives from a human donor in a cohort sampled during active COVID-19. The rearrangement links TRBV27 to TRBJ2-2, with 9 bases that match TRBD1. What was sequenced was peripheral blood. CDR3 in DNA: TGTTCCTCTCGAACGGACAGGGGCCGCACCGGGGAGCTGTTTTTT. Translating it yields CSSRTDRGRTGELFF.